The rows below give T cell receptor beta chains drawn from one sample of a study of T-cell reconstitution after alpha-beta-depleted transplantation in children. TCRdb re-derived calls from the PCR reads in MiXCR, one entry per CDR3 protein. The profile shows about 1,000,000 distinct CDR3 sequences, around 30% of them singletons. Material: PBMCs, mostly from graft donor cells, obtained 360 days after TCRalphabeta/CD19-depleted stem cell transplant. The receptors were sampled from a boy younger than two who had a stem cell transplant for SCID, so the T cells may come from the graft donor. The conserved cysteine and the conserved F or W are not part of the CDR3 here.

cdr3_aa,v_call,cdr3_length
SVVRLVGTEAF,TRBV29-1,11
ACQAVSYNEQF,TRBV2,11
ATMGDEQF,TRBV10-2,8
SARRAGTGGYEQY,TRBV20-1,13
ATSGGYQPSYNEQF,TRBV15,14
SARITSSRRGQY,TRBV20-1,12
ASSIVRGRGSNQPQH,TRBV19,15
SATVGARDGEQF,TRBV20-1,12
ASSLMGSEVKH,TRBV7-3,11
ASSQDTVDTRAYNEQF,TRBV4-1,16
ASRAGVFPDTQY,TRBV12-3/TRBV12-4,12
ASSLFGGGAWEQY,TRBV28,13
SVVPLDTDTQY,TRBV29-1,11
ASGRGGRTEAF,TRBV4-3,11
ASSLRGRETYEQY,TRBV6-2/TRBV6-3,13
ASSHEAGSPYEQY,TRBV3-1,13
ASSQDRRGFSRFRNEQF,TRBV4-3,17
ASSFPPGAF,TRBV7-6,9
ASSGTGVYEQY,TRBV12-3/TRBV12-4,11
SGTSVETQY,TRBV29-1,9
ASSVPTGTYGYT,TRBV28,12
ASSQPEGTEAF,TRBV7-9,11
ASSSLGQGETQY,TRBV7-6,12
ASSPGGAPYEQY,TRBV9,12
ASSTLPPGQGIYEQY,TRBV7-6,15
SARGQLPDNSPLH,TRBV20-1,13
ASSPTGWGTGELF,TRBV12-3/TRBV12-4,13
ASSLESRQGKGETQY,TRBV5-1,15
ASSQPAGAGKDNEQF,TRBV4-2,15
ASSLASTGEQY,TRBV7-6,11
SAGYSSGRYETQY,TRBV20-1,13
ASSPGGRHQETQY,TRBV5-8,13
ASSSKDPYNEQF,TRBV5-1,12
ASSSGTLGHIQY,TRBV12-3/TRBV12-4,12
ASSFRSHTDTQY,TRBV11-2,12
ASSLISLAGGRNEQF,TRBV7-2,15
ASSLRERRANEQY,TRBV27,13
ASTNRHLPPDTQY,TRBV6-2/TRBV6-3,13
ASSLLGRGGNQPQH,TRBV27,14
ASSLVALAGENNEQF,TRBV12-3/TRBV12-4,15
AISPGTANQPQH,TRBV10-3,12
ASRGPKTRTGTQY,TRBV12-3/TRBV12-4,13
ASSLIPHPSIYGYT,TRBV5-1,14
ASTKLAGIEQY,TRBV2,11
ASSSDAGGPTDTQY,TRBV5-4,14
SARSQENTEAF,TRBV20-1,11
ASRTRPITGQF,TRBV10-3,11
ATIPGQGPTEAF,TRBV24-1,12
ASSLGRLRFDEQY,TRBV7-9,13
ASSKEVLPSGELF,TRBV4-1,13
ATTLTSGGPQSSYEQY,TRBV28,16
ASSQTGIVYEQY,TRBV28,12
ASSPLGEGSNEKLF,TRBV18,14
ASSSASRYTDTQY,TRBV7-6,13
ASSPREVDRSRNTIY,TRBV4-1,15
ASSSTGVHIRGYT,TRBV5-6,13
ATASVVRGTDTQY,TRBV24-1,13
ASSLTQGVSSYEQY,TRBV5-1,14
ATRGQGNNEQF,TRBV24-1,11